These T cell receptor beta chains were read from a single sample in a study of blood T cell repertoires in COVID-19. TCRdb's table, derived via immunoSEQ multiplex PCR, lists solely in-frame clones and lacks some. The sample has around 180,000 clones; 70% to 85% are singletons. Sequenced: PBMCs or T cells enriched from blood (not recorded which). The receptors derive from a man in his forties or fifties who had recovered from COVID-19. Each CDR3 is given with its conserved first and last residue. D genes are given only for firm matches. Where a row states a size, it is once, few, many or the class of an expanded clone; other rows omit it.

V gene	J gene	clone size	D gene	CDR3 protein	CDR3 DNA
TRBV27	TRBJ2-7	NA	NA	CASSLYSGFYEQYF	TGTGCCAGCAGTTTATATTCAGGGTTCTACGAGCAGTACTTC
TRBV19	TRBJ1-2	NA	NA	CASSPRSSSFYGYTF	TGTGCCAGTAGTCCCCGTTCCTCCTCCTTTTATGGCTACACCTTC
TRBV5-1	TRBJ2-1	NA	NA	CASSLLGGGDNEQFF	TGCGCCAGCAGCTTGTTAGGGGGTGGGGACAATGAGCAGTTCTTC
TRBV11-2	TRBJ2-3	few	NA	CASTPRGATDTQYF	TGTGCCAGCACCCCACGGGGGGCCACAGATACGCAGTATTTT
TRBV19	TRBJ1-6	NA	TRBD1	CASSIQGQGVSPLHF	TGTGCCAGTAGTATTCAGGGACAGGGTGTCTCACCCCTCCACTTT
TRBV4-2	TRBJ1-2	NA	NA	CASSQFEVPHGYTF	TGTGCCAGCAGCCAATTTGAGGTCCCCCATGGCTACACCTTC
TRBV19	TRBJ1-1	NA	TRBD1	CASSIRGPGGRDEAFF	TGTGCCAGTAGTATTCGGGGGCCAGGGGGGCGCGATGAAGCTTTCTTT
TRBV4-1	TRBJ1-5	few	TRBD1	CASSQDGGGPNQPQHF	TGCGCCAGCAGCCAAGATGGAGGGGGCCCTAATCAGCCCCAGCATTTT
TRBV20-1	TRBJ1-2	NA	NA	CSANSLYGYTF	TGCAGTGCTAACAGCCTCTATGGCTACACCTTC
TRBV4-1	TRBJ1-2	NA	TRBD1	CASSPDRGGYGYTF	TGCGCCAGCAGCCCCGACAGGGGAGGCTATGGCTACACCTTC
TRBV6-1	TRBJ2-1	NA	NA	CASSEFFGSEQFF	TGTGCCAGCAGTGAATTCTTCGGGAGTGAGCAGTTCTTC
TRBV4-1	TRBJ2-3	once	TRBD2	CASSQPRGGTRGGARDTQYF	TGCGCCAGCAGCCAGCCTCGGGGGGGGACTCGCGGGGGGGCCAGAGATACGCAGTATTTT
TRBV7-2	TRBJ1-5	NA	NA	CASSQDLFIAPQHF	TGTGCCAGCAGCCAAGACCTCTTCATAGCGCCCCAGCATTTT
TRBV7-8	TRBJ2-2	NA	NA	CASSAAGPRGELFF	TGTGCCAGCAGCGCCGCGGGACCCCGGGGGGAGCTGTTTTTT
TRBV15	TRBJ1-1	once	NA	CATSRDLQGRGTEAFF	TGTGCCACCAGCAGAGATCTGCAGGGCAGGGGCACTGAAGCTTTCTTT
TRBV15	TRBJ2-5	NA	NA	CATSRDLRGPETQYF	TGTGCCACCAGCAGAGATTTAAGGGGCCCGGAGACCCAGTACTTC
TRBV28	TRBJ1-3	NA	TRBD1	CASRTGSGNTIYF	TGTGCCAGCAGGACAGGGTCCGGAAACACCATATATTTT
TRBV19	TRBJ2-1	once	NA	CASSLRNYNEQFF	TGTGCCAGTAGTTTGCGGAATTACAATGAGCAGTTCTTC
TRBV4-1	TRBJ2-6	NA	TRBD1	CASSQVPGQTTGANVLTF	TGCGCCAGCAGCCAGGTCCCGGGACAGACAACTGGGGCCAACGTCCTGACTTTC
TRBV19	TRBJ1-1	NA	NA	CASNRDLRKPEAFF	TGTGCCAGTAACAGGGACCTTCGAAAACCTGAAGCTTTCTTT
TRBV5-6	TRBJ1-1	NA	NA	CASSIKSRVNTEAFF	TGTGCCAGCAGCATTAAGAGTAGAGTAAACACTGAAGCTTTCTTT
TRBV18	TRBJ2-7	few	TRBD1	CASSHRQGVYEQYF	TGTGCCAGCTCACATCGACAGGGCGTTTACGAGCAGTACTTC
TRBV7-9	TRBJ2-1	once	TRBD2	CASSLGLAGKGDEQFF	TGTGCCAGCAGCTTAGGTCTAGCGGGAAAAGGCGATGAGCAGTTCTTC
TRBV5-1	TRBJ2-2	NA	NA	CASSFSANTGELFF	TGCGCCAGCAGCTTCTCCGCGAACACCGGGGAGCTGTTTTTT
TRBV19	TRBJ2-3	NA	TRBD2	CASRRLGLAGARTDTQYF	TGTGCCAGTAGAAGACTAGGGCTAGCGGGGGCCCGCACAGATACGCAGTATTTT
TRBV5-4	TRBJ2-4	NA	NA	CASGPLGQEGNIQYF	TGTGCCAGCGGACCCCTGGGGCAGGAGGGAAACATTCAGTACTTC
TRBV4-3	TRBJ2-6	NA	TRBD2	CASSQMIAGGPSSGANVLTF	TGCGCCAGCAGCCAAATGATAGCGGGGGGGCCGAGCTCTGGGGCCAACGTCCTGACTTTC
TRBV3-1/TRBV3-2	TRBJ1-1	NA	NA	CASSQDNTRGPGTEAFF	TGTGCCAGCAGCCAAGATAATACCAGGGGCCCAGGCACTGAAGCTTTCTTT
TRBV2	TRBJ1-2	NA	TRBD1	CASSESWTGLCTF	TGTGCCAGCAGTGAGAGTTGGACAGGATTGTGCACCTTC
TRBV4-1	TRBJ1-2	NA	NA	CASSQEYGAYGYTF	TGCGCCAGCAGCCAAGAATATGGGGCCTATGGCTACACCTTC
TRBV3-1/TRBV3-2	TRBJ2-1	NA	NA	CASSQEASGAFF	TGTGCCAGCAGCCAAGAAGCCAGCGGTGCGTTCTTC
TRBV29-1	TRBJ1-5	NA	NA	CSVEGGECQPQHF	TGCAGCGTTGAGGGAGGGGAATGTCAGCCCCAGCATTTT
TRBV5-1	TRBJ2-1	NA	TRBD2	CASSYESSGRTYNEQFF	TGCGCCAGCAGCTATGAATCTAGCGGGAGGACCTACAATGAGCAGTTCTTC
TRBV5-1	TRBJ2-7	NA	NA	CASSDRQEISYEQYF	TGCGCCAGCAGCGATCGACAGGAGATCTCCTACGAGCAGTACTTC
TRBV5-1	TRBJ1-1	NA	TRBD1	CASSFAELGGGDTEAFF	TGCGCCAGCAGCTTCGCGGAATTAGGGGGCGGGGACACTGAAGCTTTCTTT
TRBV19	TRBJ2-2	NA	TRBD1	CASSSGGRTGELFF	TGTGCCAGTAGTTCAGGGGGTAGAACCGGGGAGCTGTTTTTT
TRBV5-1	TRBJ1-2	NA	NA	CASSYGDRNYGYTF	TGCGCCAGCAGCTATGGCGACAGGAACTATGGCTACACCTTC
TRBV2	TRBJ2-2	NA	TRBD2	CASSVSGGKNTGELFF	TGTGCCAGCAGTGTAAGCGGGGGGAAGAACACCGGGGAGCTGTTTTTT
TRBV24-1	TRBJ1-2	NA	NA	CATSSHNYGYTF	TGTGCCACCAGTTCACATAACTATGGCTACACCTTC
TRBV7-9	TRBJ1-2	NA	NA	CASSAITGTDYGYTF	TGTGCCAGCAGCGCAATAACAGGGACGGACTATGGCTACACCTTC